This is a list of T cell receptor beta chains from one sample in a study of T cells in Graves' hyperthyroidism and ophthalmopathy. TCRdb called the multiplex PCR reads again in MiXCR, with one record for every CDR3 protein. The table records a few hundred thousand distinct CDR3 sequences, roughly a fifth of them present only once. The sequenced material came from blood. The receptors stem from a woman aged 50 to 60 with Graves' hyperthyroidism. The CDR3 runs from the conserved cysteine through the conserved F or W. D genes are given only for firm matches. Size is omitted from some rows. Given values are once, few, many or a class for expanded clones.

clone size,D gene,V gene,J gene,CDR3 DNA,CDR3 protein
NA,TRBD1,TRBV20-1,TRBJ1-2,TGCAGTGCTAGGCGACAGGGCAACTATGGCTACACCTTC,CSARRQGNYGYTF
NA,TRBD2,TRBV6-1,TRBJ2-5,TGTGCCACCCTCGTAGCGGGGGGGACCCAGTACTTC,CATLVAGGTQYF
NA,NA,TRBV20-1,TRBJ2-1,TGCAGTGCTAGAGTGGCGGGAAGTTGCAATGAGCAGTTCTTC,CSARVAGSCNEQFF
few,NA,TRBV29-1,TRBJ1-1,TGCAGCGTTGGAGGGGTGGGGGGGAGAGGCACTGAAGCTTTCTTT,CSVGGVGGRGTEAFF
many,NA,TRBV20-1,TRBJ1-1,TGCAGTGCTAGTGCGGCAGGGTTGAGCATGAACACTGAAGCTTTCTTT,CSASAAGLSMNTEAFF
once,NA,TRBV28,TRBJ2-2,TGTGCCAGCAGCCCCGGGGGCGGGGCGAACACCGGGGAGCTGTTTTTT,CASSPGGGANTGELFF
many,NA,TRBV2,TRBJ2-1,TGTGCCAGCAGTTCGGACAGTATTAATGAGCAGTTCTTC,CASSSDSINEQFF
many,NA,TRBV5-1,TRBJ1-1,TGCGCCAGCAGCTTGGTTTCTGGGCGGGATGAAGCTTTCTTT,CASSLVSGRDEAFF
many,NA,TRBV7-9,TRBJ1-2,TGTGCCAGCAGCTTATTCGGGGACCTAGTTAACTATGGCTACACCTTC,CASSLFGDLVNYGYTF
NA,NA,TRBV20-1,TRBJ1-3,TGCAGTGCACCCGCCCCCGGCTCTGGAAACACCATATATTTT,CSAPAPGSGNTIYF
many,TRBD2,TRBV5-1,TRBJ2-3,TGCGCCAGCAGCTTGGGACTAGCGGGGGTCAGCACAGATACGCAGTATTTT,CASSLGLAGVSTDTQYF
NA,TRBD2,TRBV5-1,TRBJ2-5,TGCGCCAGCAGCCCCGGGACTAGCGTGGGTGAGACCCAGTACTTC,CASSPGTSVGETQYF
few,NA,TRBV5-1,TRBJ1-3,TGCGCCAGCAGGTTGGAGGGCTCCGGAAACACCATATATTTT,CASRLEGSGNTIYF
NA,TRBD1,TRBV2,TRBJ1-4,TGTGCCAGCAGTTTGGACAGGGGGTCAACTAATGAAAAACTGTTTTTT,CASSLDRGSTNEKLFF
many,NA,TRBV2,TRBJ1-3,TGTGCCAGCAAAAGTCCGGGCCCTCGGGGAAACACCATATATTTT,CASKSPGPRGNTIYF
NA,NA,TRBV4-1,TRBJ1-1,TGCGCCAGCAGCCAAGATAAGAGGGGGGGAGGCACTGAAGCTTTCTTT,CASSQDKRGGGTEAFF
NA,NA,TRBV6-2/TRBV6-3,TRBJ1-2,TGTGCCAGCAGTTCGTCCCATGACAGGCGGGGCTATGGCCACACCTTC,CASSSSHDRRGYGHTF
many,NA,TRBV20-1,TRBJ2-1,TGCAGTGCTAGGGACCCTACCGCGGCCTCCTACAATGAGCAGTTCTTC,CSARDPTAASYNEQFF
many,NA,TRBV28,TRBJ1-2,TGTGCCAGCAGTTCACAGGAGGCTAACTATGGCTACACCTTC,CASSSQEANYGYTF
many,NA,TRBV6-1,TRBJ1-3,TGTGCCAGCAGTCCAGGCGGAAACACCATATATTTT,CASSPGGNTIYF
many,NA,TRBV5-1,TRBJ2-7,TGCGCCAGCAGCTTTAGGGCTTCGTACGAGCAGTACTTC,CASSFRASYEQYF
few,TRBD1,TRBV7-9,TRBJ1-2,TGTGCGGGGGACAGGACAACTAACTATGGCTACACCTTC,CAGDRTTNYGYTF
NA,NA,TRBV12-3/TRBV12-4,TRBJ1-1,TGTGCCAGCAGTTTAGGGGGGGGGTTATTTGAAGCTTTCTTT,CASSLGGGLFEAFF
NA,NA,TRBV15,TRBJ1-3,TGTGCCACCAGCAGAGACTCTGGAAACACCATATATTTT,CATSRDSGNTIYF
few,TRBD2,TRBV5-6,TRBJ2-3,TGTGCCAGCACCGGACTAGCGGGGAAGAGGACGCAGTATTTT,CASTGLAGKRTQYF
many,NA,TRBV11-2,TRBJ2-3,TGTGCCAGCTGTCCAGGGCGGAGGGCCACAGATACGCAGTATTTT,CASCPGRRATDTQYF
many,NA,TRBV7-9,TRBJ1-3,TGTGCCAGCAGCTTAGCTGGAAACACCATATATTTT,CASSLAGNTIYF